A single sample is the source of the 23 T cell receptor beta chains below, sequenced in a study of vaccination and CD4 T cells after COVID-19 (dated 2022 in TCRdb). This specimen's treatment or condition label, interpreted: roughly 11-day PBMC culture with coronavirus spike peptide pools or control peptides (ViraFEST assay). These TCRs are of unknown antigen specificity. Libraries were prepared through PCR. The instrument was an Illumina iSeq 100. DNA from cultured CD4+ T cells underwent TCR sequencing with the Oncomine TCR Beta short-read assay at the Johns Hopkins FTIC core. TCRdb reanalyzed the raw reads on its own, using fastp at Q25 for trimming and MiXCR for clone calling, and kept in-frame beta chains. Rows are combined by CDR3 protein, so each entry shows the most common genes and DNA. The sample table records around 9,100 distinct CDR3 sequences; under 75% of these occur just once. In total, the top ten clones hold roughly an eighth of the sample.

The sequencing here drew on cultured CD4+ T cells from blood, taken after SARS-CoV-2 vaccination. These receptors all come from a human donor with COVID-19.

With regard to this clonotype: A read error is likely, as this CDR3 ends without the conserved phenylalanine or tryptophan. The DNA is omitted, as the CDR3 cannot be located on it reliably, and the CDR3 follows TCRdb's listing. The chain uses TRBV29-1 and TRBJ2-1; the table assigns TRBD1, which was not confirmed against the DNA. Germline CDR1 SQVTM, CDR2 ANQGSEA. The CDR3 totals 11 residues, both ends included. This CDR3 reads CSVEDPGVFYY.

This sequence joins TRBV19 and TRBJ2-2; a possible D gene is TRBD2 (5 bases). CDR1 is LNHDA and CDR2 is SQIVND in the germline V gene (reference sequence). This CDR3 is built from 19 residues. The V gene lost 3 bases and the J gene lost 1 base, with 21 bases spanning the gap. The CDR3 here is CASSMNRAAATMNTGELFF. CDR3 coding DNA: TGTGCCAGTAGTATGAACAGAGCGGCTGCCACGATGAACACCGGGGAGCTGTTTTTT.

This chain joins TRBV7-2 and TRBJ2-1; 11 nucleotides agree with TRBD2. Trimming cost V 1 base and J 7 bases; bases outside gene matches: 3. The CDR3 runs 15 residues. Germline CDR1 and CDR2: SGHTA and FQGNSA. The CDR3 sequence is CASSLGLAGSNEQFF. In DNA form, the CDR3 reads TGTGCCAGCAGCTTAGGACTAGCGGGGAGTAATGAGCAGTTCTTC.

The chain combines TRBV28 with TRBJ1-6; TRBD1 agrees at 7 bases. Unmatched junction bases numbered 6, after V lost 7 bases and J lost 6 bases. Per the germline V gene, CDR1 is MDHEN and CDR2 is SYDVKM. This CDR3 spans 14 amino acids. The CDR3 sequence is CASKPTGSNSPLHF. Here the CDR3 DNA reads TGTGCCAGCAAGCCGACAGGGTCTAATTCACCCCTCCACTTT. Complete variable domain (other parts from reference TRBV28 and TRBJ1-6): DVKVTQSSRYLVKRTGEKVFLECVQDMDHENMFWYRQDPGLGLRLIYFSYDVKMKEKGDIPEGYSVSREKKERFSLILESASTNQTSMYLCASKPTGSNSPLHFGNGTRLTVT.

V and J are TRBV19 and TRBJ1-2; the D gene is possibly TRBD1 (6 bases). The CDR3 runs 13 residues. The ends were cut back, 8 bases at V and 4 bases at J, with 14 bases in the middle. The germline CDR1 and CDR2 sequences are LNHDA and SQIVND (reference sequence). CDR3 residues: CASRDTGSYGYTF. CDR3 nucleotide sequence: TGTGCCAGTCGGGACACAGGGAGCTATGGCTACACCTTC. The complete variable domain, with remaining parts taken from reference TRBV19 and TRBJ1-2, reads DGGITQSPKYLFRKEGQNVTLSCEQNLNHDAMYWYRQDPGQGLRLIYYSQIVNDFQKGDIAEGYSVSREKKESFPLTVTSAQKNPTAFYLCASRDTGSYGYTFGSGTRLTVV.

V is TRBV6-2 or TRBV6-3 and J is TRBJ1-5; 8 bases are shared with TRBD1. Germline trimming cut 10 bases from V and 6 bases from J; bases unmatched to any gene: 14. Germline V gene data show CDR1 as MNHEY and CDR2 as SVGEGT. The CDR3 loop spans 15 amino acids. The CDR3 is CATRQGTAEVQPQHF. CDR3 coding DNA: TGTGCCACCCGACAGGGGACAGCGGAGGTTCAGCCCCAGCATTTT.

The chain has TRBV20-1 and TRBJ1-5; possible D gene TRBD1, 6 bases. The CDR3 has 17 amino acids. CDR1 DFQATT and CDR2 SNEGSKA come from the germline V gene (reference sequence). V lost 0 bases and J 4 bases, leaving 19 bases between the germline ends. The CDR3 coding sequence is TGCAGTGCTAGAGATGGATTATATCCTAGGGGGAATCAGCCCCAGCATTTT. Translation gives CSARDGLYPRGNQPQHF.

The V call is TRBV6-2 or TRBV6-3, the J call TRBJ2-5, with 13 bases identical to TRBD2. This CDR3 is built from 16 residues. V trimming: 4 bases; J trimming: 5 bases; junction bases outside the gene matches: 7. CDR1 and CDR2 (germline): MNHEY, SVGEGT. CDR3 in amino acids: CASSLRLAGGVETQYF. The CDR3, as DNA: TGTGCCAGCAGTTTGAGACTAGCGGGGGGTGTGGAGACCCAGTACTTC.

The rearrangement uses TRBV7-9 and TRBJ1-2; 10 bases map to TRBD1. Germline lookup yields CDR1 SEHNR and CDR2 FQNEAQ (reference sequence). The ends lost 6 bases at V and 3 bases at J; junction bases unmatched: 7. The CDR3 contains 15 residues. The CDR3 here is CASRGTGDQYYGYTF. The CDR3 nucleotides read TGTGCCAGCAGGGGGACAGGGGACCAATACTATGGCTACACCTTC.

The rearrangement uses TRBV27 and TRBJ2-7; 9 bases agree with TRBD1. CDR3 length: 15 residues. Per the germline V gene, CDR1 is MNHEY and CDR2 is SMNVEV (reference sequence). Trimming cost V 5 bases and J 6 bases; bases outside gene matches: 11. The CDR3 DNA is TGTGCCAGCAGTGGTCTCGGGACAGGGTTAAGCGAGCAGTACTTC. Protein sequence: CASSGLGTGLSEQYF.

The chain is built from TRBV6-5 and TRBJ2-5, with D perhaps given as TRBD1 or TRBD2 (5 bases each). Germline-derived CDR1 and CDR2 are MNHEY and SVGAGI. This CDR3 comprises 15 residues. Trimming left V 2 bases short and J 0 bases short, with 10 bases between. Here the CDR3 reads CASSYEGYNQETQYF. CDR3 in DNA: TGTGCCAGCAGTTACGAGGGGTACAACCAAGAGACCCAGTACTTC.

With respect to this clonotype: The missing conserved phenylalanine or tryptophan at the end of this CDR3 makes a read error likely. The chain links TRBV7-2 to TRBJ2-5, with D perhaps matching TRBD2 (7 bases). The V end was cut by 3 bases, the J end by 5 bases, with 16 bases between. From germline, CDR1 is SGHTA and CDR2 FQGNSA. This CDR3 is built from 15 residues. The CDR3 DNA sequence: TGTGCCAGCAGCTTCGAGGGGGGGGCAGGGGAGACCCAGTACTTA. Its protein is CASSFEGGAGETQYL.

This clonotype was counted a few times. The V and J genes are TRBV20-1 and TRBJ1-2, with 7 bases aligning to TRBD1. The CDR3 extends over 14 amino acids. CDR1 and CDR2 from the germline V gene are DFQATT and SNEGSKA (reference sequence). V gave up 0 bases and J gave up 6 bases; unmatched junction bases: 7. In DNA, the CDR3 is TGCAGTGCTAGAGAGGACAGGTTTGTGCATGGCTACACCTTC. Amino acids: CSAREDRFVHGYTF.

The V and J genes are TRBV30 and TRBJ1-2; D perhaps matches TRBD1 (6 bases). Trimming removed 0 bases from V and 7 bases from J, with 12 bases in between. There are 13 residues in the CDR3. Germline V gives CDR1 GTSNPN, CDR2 SVGIG (reference sequence). The CDR3 sequence is CAWSVTGRGGYTF. CDR3 nucleotide sequence: TGTGCCTGGAGTGTAACAGGGAGGGGTGGCTACACCTTC.

V and J are TRBV12-3 or TRBV12-4 and TRBJ1-2, with D perhaps matching TRBD1 (6 bases). This CDR3 spans 15 amino acids. Deletions cut 5 bases from V and 4 bases from J, with 17 bases between. The CDR3 region is CASSVQGRWGYGYTF. The CDR3, as DNA: TGTGCCAGCAGTGTCCAGGGGCGTTGGGGCTATGGCTACACCTTC.

This chain links TRBV7-2 with TRBJ2-5; D tentatively reads TRBD1 or TRBD2 (5 bases each). CDR3 length equals 15 residues. Germline CDR1 reads SGHTA; CDR2 reads FQGNSA. V lost 5 bases to trimming and J lost 9 bases, with 22 bases between them. The chain's CDR3 is CASSQTGTAVGAQYF. DNA of the CDR3: TGTGCCAGCAGCCAAACCGGGACGGCTGTCGGGGCCCAGTACTTC.

The genes are TRBV14 and TRBJ1-2; D call uncertain. The germline V gene has CDR1 SGHDN and CDR2 FVKESK. The CDR3 contains 15 residues. V was cut by 3 bases and J by 5 bases, with 16 bases left in between. The CDR3 here is CASSHNPVGPYGYTF. CDR3 coding DNA: TGTGCCAGCAGCCATAACCCGGTGGGCCCTTATGGCTACACCTTC.

This clonotype was seen a handful of times. The V gene is TRBV7-2, the J gene TRBJ2-5, with D tentatively TRBD2 (5 bases). This CDR3 region has 14 residues. Trimming took off 1 base at V and 1 base at J, with 7 bases between the two ends. CDR1 and CDR2 from the germline V gene are SGHTA and FQGNSA. CDR3 bases: TGTGCCAGCAGCTTAGGAGGGTCCCAAGAGACCCAGTACTTC. Translating gives CASSLGGSQETQYF.

The table lists this clonotype with a few counts. The chain couples TRBV7-2 to TRBJ2-5; D may be TRBD1 (6 bases). The CDR3 is 14 amino acids. The ends were cut back, 6 bases at V and 5 bases at J, with 16 bases in the middle. Germline V gene sequence: CDR1 SGHTA, CDR2 FQGNSA. CDR3 residues: CASSRAPRGETQYF. The CDR3, as DNA: TGTGCCAGCAGTCGGGCCCCGAGGGGGGAGACCCAGTACTTC.

The chain combines TRBV20-1 with TRBJ1-2; D not resolved. V was cut by 6 bases and J by 8 bases, with 19 bases left in between. Germline V gene sequence: CDR1 DFQATT, CDR2 SNEGSKA (reference sequence). The CDR3 loop spans 13 amino acids. In DNA, the CDR3 is TGCAGTGCAGCCCCCGGAAGGGCCAACGGCTACACCTTC. This codes for CSAAPGRANGYTF.

The rearrangement links TRBV6-2 or TRBV6-3 to TRBJ2-3; D remains ambiguous. CDR3 size: 12 residues. Germline CDR1 and CDR2: MNHEY and SVGEGT. Trimming took off 7 bases at V and 4 bases at J, with 9 bases between the two ends. CDR3 residues: CASKGGSDTQYF. The CDR3 DNA is TGTGCCAGCAAAGGTGGATCAGATACGCAGTATTTT.

The genes are TRBV28 and TRBJ1-2, with D possibly TRBD1 on 5 matching bases. Germline loops: CDR1 MDHEN, CDR2 SYDVKM. The germline V and J ends were trimmed by 7 bases and 6 bases, with 18 bases remaining between them. The CDR3 sequence is 14 residues long. The CDR3, as DNA: TGTGCCAGCACCCCCGGGAGGGGCCAGCATGGCTACACCTTC. Amino acid sequence: CASTPGRGQHGYTF.

V gene TRBV5-6 combines with J gene TRBJ1-1; possible D gene TRBD1, 5 bases. CDR3 length: 14 residues. Germline CDR1 SGHDT, CDR2 YYEEEE. The V and J ends lost 0 bases and 4 bases respectively, with 10 bases between them. The CDR3 protein is CASSLGGKGTEAFF. Written as DNA, the CDR3 is TGTGCCAGCAGCTTGGGGGGCAAAGGCACTGAAGCTTTCTTT.